These 5 T cell receptor beta chains came from one sample sequenced in a study of T cell responses to AZD1222 COVID-19 vaccine. Sequenced by immunoSEQ multiplex PCR; TCRdb stores in-frame clones only, minus some. The sample contains 100,000 to 150,000 clones, less than 95% of which appear only once. The specimen was peripheral blood, collected on day 0 of AZD1222 vaccination. The receptors stem from an adult in good health.

The chain carries TRBV9 and TRBJ1-6, with 10 bases that match TRBD1. J gave up 9 bases and V 2 bases, and 5 bases lay outside the gene matches. CDR1 and CDR2 from the germline V gene are SGDLS and YYNGEE. The CDR3 runs to 15 residues. The CDR3 protein is CASSVSDRGLSPLHF. The CDR3, as DNA: TGTGCCAGCAGCGTTTCCGACAGGGGGCTTTCACCCCTCCACTTT. Looking up the rest from reference TRBV9 and TRBJ1-6 gives the full variable domain: DSGVTQTPKHLITATGQRVTLRCSPRSGDLSVYWYQQSLDQGLQFLIQYYNGEERAKGNILERFSAQQFPDLHSELNLSSLELGDSALYFCASSVSDRGLSPLHFGNGTRLTVT.

The rearrangement links TRBV11-2 to TRBJ2-3; 10 nucleotides align to TRBD2. Per the germline V gene, CDR1 is SGHAT and CDR2 is FQNNGV. The ends lost 5 bases at V and 2 bases at J; junction bases unmatched: 7. This CDR3 has 16 residues. CDR3 loop: CASSPGLAAYTDTQYF. The CDR3 nucleotides are TGTGCCAGCAGCCCCGGACTAGCGGCCTACACAGATACGCAGTATTTT.

The J gene is TRBJ2-7, the V gene TRBV2; D might be TRBD2 (5 bases). CDR1 is SNHLY and CDR2 is FYNNEI in the germline V gene. The ends were cut back, 6 bases at V and 4 bases at J, with 10 bases in the middle. This CDR3 region has 12 residues. The CDR3 DNA reads TGTGCCAGCAGCCTATCGGGGTACGAGCAGTACTTC. Its translation: CASSLSGYEQYF.

The chain uses TRBV28 and TRBJ2-7, with TRBD1 matching over 9 bases. Germline CDR1 MDHEN, CDR2 SYDVKM. The length of the CDR3 is 15 residues. With 5 bases clipped from V and 3 bases from J, the junction kept 8 bases outside the gene matches. For the CDR3, the DNA is TGTGCCAGCAGTCCCCGGCTGACAGGGGGCTACGAGCAGTACTTC. This codes for CASSPRLTGGYEQYF.

This chain joins TRBV5-1 and TRBJ2-3; 11 bases are shared with TRBD2. Germline V gene lookup returns CDR1 SGHRS and CDR2 YFSETQ. The CDR3 extends over 18 amino acids. V shed 0 bases and J 4 bases; nucleotides not matched to a gene: 10. The DNA for the CDR3 is TGCGCCAGCAGCTTGGCGGCTAGCGGGAGGTCCGCGGCAGATACGCAGTATTTT. Translation gives CASSLAASGRSAADTQYF.